This T cell receptor (beta chain) was documented in a study of response to subunit inactivated influenza vaccine. The study, taken as a whole, reports: It was the authors' suggestion that each seasonal influenza vaccination recruits few new T cells.

V shed 5 bases and J 3 bases; nucleotides not matched to a gene: 11. CDR3 length: 17 amino acids. Germline assignment: CDR1 MDHEN and CDR2 SYDVKM. As concerns this clonotype: Its cognate antigen is unknown.

Each CDR3 protein is one row after TCRdb ran MiXCR on the RT-PCR reads. The sample records about 500,000 distinct CDR3 sequences, about 15% being singletons. The TCR sequence derives from a man between 50 and 69 years old who received an inactivated influenza vaccine. This chain uses TRBV28 with TRBJ1-3; 9 bases are shared with TRBD1. The sample here was CD4+ T cells sorted from PBMCs, taken roughly 24 months after vaccination. CDR3: CASSPFPGTGFGNTIYF. CDR3 in DNA: TGTGCCAGCAGTCCTTTCCCCGGGACAGGGTTTGGAAACACCATATATTTT.